This T cell receptor (beta chain) was obtained from a study of shared clonotypes between healthy human individuals. Study-wide results and caveats: Among donors, the sharing of clonotypes was expected to be influenced by sequencing depth. The rarefaction results pointed to incomplete sorted-subset sequencing despite large depth. Limitation of the genetic and exposure-history diversity represented came from the few donors.

TCRdb's copy holds only in-frame clones and misses some; the assay was immunoSEQ multiplex PCR. The repertoire holds some 2,500,000 clones, with about nine tenths as singletons. This clone was seen a single time. Antigen specificity is unknown. This TCR came from a man aged 18 to 29 in good health. Some clones in this sample may be carry-over from other donors' samples. The sequencing sample was made of naive CD4+ T cells from PBMCs. Subset in this sample: CD45RA+ positively selected.

The CDR3 loop reads CASSLVQAGYNQPQHF. CDR3 bases: TGTGCCAGCAGTTTAGTGCAGGCTGGGTACAATCAGCCCCAGCATTTT. The chain is built from TRBV28 and TRBJ1-5; no reliable D call. Trimming stripped 2 bases from V and 3 bases from J, with 14 bases between. The CDR3 loop spans 16 amino acids. Germline lookup yields CDR1 MDHEN and CDR2 SYDVKM.